This TCR beta chain is drawn from a study of T cell responses to AZD1222 COVID-19 vaccine. Study at large: The analysis combined second doses at about 4 or about 12 weeks.

As to this clone: Its antigen is unidentified.

Trimming pared 3 bases from V and 0 bases from J, leaving 15 bases between. This CDR3 spans 16 amino acids. The V gene's germline CDR1 is GTSNPN and CDR2 SVGIG (reference sequence). Some clones are missing from TCRdb's copy, which holds only in-frame ones; the method was immunoSEQ multiplex PCR. This repertoire shows roughly 120,000 clones, 85% to 95% found once; its top ten account for 2.5% to 3.5%. The study's findings and limits: Sampling that yielded the repertoires occurred only after the peak T cell response.

The clonotype was recovered from an adult in good health. The rearrangement uses TRBV30 and TRBJ2-1; perhaps TRBD2 as D (6 bases). The input for sequencing was peripheral blood, taken on day 0 of AZD1222 vaccination. The CDR3 loop is CAWRLHSGSSYNEQFF. CDR3 coding DNA: TGTGCCTGGAGGTTACATAGCGGAAGCTCCTACAATGAGCAGTTCTTC.